The TCR beta chain under discussion was sequenced for a study of T cell responses to AZD1222 COVID-19 vaccine. On this clone itself: Its antigen is currently unknown.

Study-wide results and caveats: Repertoire sampling was restricted to post-peak T cell response timepoints.

This CDR3 comprises 14 residues. The germline CDR1 and CDR2 sequences are SQVTM and ANQGSEA. V was shortened by 3 bases and J by 0 bases, with 12 bases between the two germline ends. The assay was immunoSEQ multiplex PCR, and TCRdb's table has in-frame clones only and misses some. The repertoire holds about 59,000 clones, with around 80% as singletons. The sequence was collected from an adult in good health. This specimen was peripheral blood, taken on day 0 of AZD1222 vaccination. This chain links TRBV29-1 with TRBJ2-7; D not resolved. The CDR3 coding sequence is TGCAGCGTTGAGAAGGGCGCGAACTCCTACGAGCAGTACTTC. Residues: CSVEKGANSYEQYF.